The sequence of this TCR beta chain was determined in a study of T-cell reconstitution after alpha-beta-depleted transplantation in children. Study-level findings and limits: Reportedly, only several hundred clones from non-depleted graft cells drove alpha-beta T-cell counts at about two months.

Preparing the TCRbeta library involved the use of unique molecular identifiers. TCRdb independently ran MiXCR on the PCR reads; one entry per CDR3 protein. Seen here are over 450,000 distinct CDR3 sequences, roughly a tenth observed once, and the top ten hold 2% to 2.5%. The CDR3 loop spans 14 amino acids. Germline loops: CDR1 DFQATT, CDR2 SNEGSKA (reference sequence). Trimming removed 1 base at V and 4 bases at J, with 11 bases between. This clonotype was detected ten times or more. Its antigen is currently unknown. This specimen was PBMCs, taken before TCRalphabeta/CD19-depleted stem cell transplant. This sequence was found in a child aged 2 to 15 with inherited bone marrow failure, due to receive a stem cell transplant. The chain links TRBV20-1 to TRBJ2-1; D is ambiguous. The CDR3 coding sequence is TGCAGTGCTAGAGTGGACCCGACGTACAATGAGCAGTTCTTC. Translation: CSARVDPTYNEQFF.